This T cell receptor beta chain is from a study of cytomegalovirus exposure and HLA in healthy donors. Study-wide results and limits: Most TCR sequences proved rare, with some public TCRs found in many donors. Confirmation in vitro established that three CMV-associated chains were specific for CMV antigens.

A remark on this clone: The antigen remains unidentified.

Only in-frame clones appear in the TCRdb table, and some are missing; sequencing was by immunoSEQ multiplex PCR. The table shows approximately 300,000 clones, with 86% occurring only once. J gave up 3 bases and V 3 bases, and 8 bases lay outside the gene matches. Germline assignment: CDR1 SEHNR and CDR2 FQNEAQ (reference sequence). CDR3 length: 17 residues. The receptor was isolated from a woman in her late teens or twenties in good health and CMV-seronegative. The rearrangement links TRBV7-9 to TRBJ1-5; TRBD1 agrees at 10 bases. The sequencing input was PBMCs. The CDR3 bases are TGTGCCAGCAGCTTGGTGACAGGGGGCGCGCCCAATCAGCCCCAGCATTTT. Its protein is CASSLVTGGAPNQPQHF.